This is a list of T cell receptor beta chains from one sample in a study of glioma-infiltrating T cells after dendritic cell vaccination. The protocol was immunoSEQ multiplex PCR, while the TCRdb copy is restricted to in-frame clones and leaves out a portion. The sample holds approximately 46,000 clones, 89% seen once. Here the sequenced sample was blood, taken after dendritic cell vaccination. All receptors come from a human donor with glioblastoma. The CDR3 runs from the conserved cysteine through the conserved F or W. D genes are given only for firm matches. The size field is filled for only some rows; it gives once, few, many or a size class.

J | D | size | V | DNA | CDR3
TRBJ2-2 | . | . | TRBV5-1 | TGCGCCAGCGGTGGGGCGCTGGGAAACGCCGGGGAGCTGTTTTTT | CASGGALGNAGELFF
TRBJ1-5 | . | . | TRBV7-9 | TGTGCCAGCAGCCTAAAGGCAGGGTCCAATCAGCCCCAGCATTTT | CASSLKAGSNQPQHF
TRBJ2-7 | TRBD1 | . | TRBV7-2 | TGTGCCAGCAGCCCGGACAGGGGACACTACGAGCAGTACTTC | CASSPDRGHYEQYF
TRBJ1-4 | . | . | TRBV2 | TGTGCCAGCAGCGAACTAAACAGGGAGAAAGAAAAACTGTTTTTT | CASSELNREKEKLFF
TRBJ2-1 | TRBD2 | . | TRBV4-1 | TGCGCCAGCAGCCATTCTAGCGGGAGGGCCCCCTACAATGAGCAGTTCTTC | CASSHSSGRAPYNEQFF
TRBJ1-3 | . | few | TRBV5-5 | TGTGCCAGCAGTTCAGGCAGCTCTGGAAACACCATATATTTT | CASSSGSSGNTIYF
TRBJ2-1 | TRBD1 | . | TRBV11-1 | TGTGCCAGCAGTTACCGGGACAGGTACAATGAGCAGTTCTTC | CASSYRDRYNEQFF
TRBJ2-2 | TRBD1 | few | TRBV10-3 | TGTGCCATCACTGGACAGGGAGTAAGGACCGGGGAGCTGTTTTTT | CAITGQGVRTGELFF
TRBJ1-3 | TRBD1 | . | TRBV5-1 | TGCGCCAGCAGCTCACAGGGGTTAACTGGAAACACCATATATTTT | CASSSQGLTGNTIYF
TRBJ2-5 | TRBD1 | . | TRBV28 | TGTGCCAGCAGGGACAATCCGGGACAGGGGGCCGGGGAGACCCAGTACTTC | CASRDNPGQGAGETQYF
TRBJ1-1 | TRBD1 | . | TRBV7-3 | TGTGCCAGCAGCCCCCTTCGGACAGGGATGAACACTGAAGCTTTCTTT | CASSPLRTGMNTEAFF
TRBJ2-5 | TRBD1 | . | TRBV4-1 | TGCGCCAGCAGCAACAGGGGACAGACCCAGTACTTC | CASSNRGQTQYF
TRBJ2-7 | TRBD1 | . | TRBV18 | TGTGCCAGCTCACCAGCCGGGACAGGGAGCTACGAGCAGTACTTC | CASSPAGTGSYEQYF
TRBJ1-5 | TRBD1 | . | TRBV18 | TGTGCCAGCTCTCCCGGGACAGGGAATCAGCCCCAGCATTTT | CASSPGTGNQPQHF
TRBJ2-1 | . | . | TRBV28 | TGTGCCAGCAGATTGACAAGGTACAATGAGCAGTTCTTC | CASRLTRYNEQFF
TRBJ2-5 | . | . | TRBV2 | TGTGCCAGCAGTGTGACTAGACGGGAGACCCAGTACTTC | CASSVTRRETQYF
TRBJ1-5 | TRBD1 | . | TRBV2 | TGTGCCAGCAGTGAAAATGAGGGGGACAGCACCCTCGGTCAGCCCCAGCATTTT | CASSENEGDSTLGQPQHF
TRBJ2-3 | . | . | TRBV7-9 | TGTGCCAGCAGCTTTAGAAGTGGGAGGACAGATACGCAGTATTTT | CASSFRSGRTDTQYF
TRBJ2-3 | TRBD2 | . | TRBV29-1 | TGCAGCGCCCCCCTGCCTAGCGGGAGTATGGGTACGCAGTATTTT | CSAPLPSGSMGTQYF
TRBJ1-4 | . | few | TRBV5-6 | TGTGCCAGCAGCCTGGGGAGCCTGAATGAAAAACTGTTTTTT | CASSLGSLNEKLFF
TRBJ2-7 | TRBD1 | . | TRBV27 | TGTGCCAGCAGTAACTACAGGGGGAGGTCCTACGAGCAGTACTTC | CASSNYRGRSYEQYF
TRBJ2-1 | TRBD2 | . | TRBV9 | TGTGCCAGCAGCCCCCGGACTAGCGGGCTGAGCTCCTACAATGAGCAGTTCTTC | CASSPRTSGLSSYNEQFF
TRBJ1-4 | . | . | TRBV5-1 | TGCGCCAGCAGCTTGGTGGCAGGGAGGGAGGAAAAACTGTTTTTT | CASSLVAGREEKLFF
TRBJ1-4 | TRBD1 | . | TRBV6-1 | TGTGCCAGCAGTGAAAAGACAGGGTTTAATGAAAAACTGTTTTTT | CASSEKTGFNEKLFF
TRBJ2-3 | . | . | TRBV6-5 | TGTGCCAGCACCCCCCGGGGTCCCGGGGATACGCAGTATTTT | CASTPRGPGDTQYF
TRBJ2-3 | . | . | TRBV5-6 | TGTGCCAGCCACCGTCCGCGGGACCCGCAGTATTTT | CASHRPRDPQYF
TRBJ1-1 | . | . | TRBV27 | TGTGCCAGCAGTTATCGACGGGGGGCTACTACTGAAGCTTTCTTT | CASSYRRGATTEAFF
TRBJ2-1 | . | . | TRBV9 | TGTGCCAGCAGCCTTATCCCCGCGACTAGATTCAATGAGCAGTTCTTC | CASSLIPATRFNEQFF
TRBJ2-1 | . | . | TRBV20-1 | TGCAGTGCCGGGGACTACAATGAGCAGTTCTTC | CSAGDYNEQFF
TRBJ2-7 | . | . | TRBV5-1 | TGCGCCAGCAGGAGACGGGGCTACGAGCAGTACTTC | CASRRRGYEQYF
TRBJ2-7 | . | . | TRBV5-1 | TGCGCCAGCAGGGGCGGACAGACCTACGAGCAGTACTTC | CASRGGQTYEQYF
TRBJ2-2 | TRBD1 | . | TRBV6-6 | TGTGCCAGCAGTTGGGACAGGGTAGCGGGGGAGCTGTTTTTT | CASSWDRVAGELFF